The rows below give T cell receptor beta chains drawn from one sample of a study of CD4 T cells in relation to SARS-CoV-2 and coronaviruses. Profiled with immunoSEQ multiplex PCR; TCRdb holds only in-frame clones, not every one. This table has 60,000 or so clones, around 93% appearing once. The sample consisted of naive CD4+ T cells from PBMCs. These receptor sequences come from a human donor in good health. CDR3s include the opening cysteine and the closing phenylalanine or tryptophan. The D gene is left open where the match is weak. A row's size may be missing; if present it is once, few, many or a size class.

V	size	J	D	DNA	CDR3
TRBV5-1	NA	TRBJ2-7	TRBD2	TGCGCCAGCAGCTTCGGTGTAGCGGGAGGGTTCAACGAGCAGTACTTC	CASSFGVAGGFNEQYF
TRBV5-1	once	TRBJ2-1	TRBD2	TGCGCCAGCAGCAAACCTCGAGCGGGAGGGATCGATGAGCAGTTCTTC	CASSKPRAGGIDEQFF
TRBV10-1	NA	TRBJ2-3	NA	TGCGCCAGCAGTGACGGACCTACTGCACCGCAGTATTTT	CASSDGPTAPQYF
TRBV2	once	TRBJ1-5	NA	TGTGCCAGCAGTGAGGGGGGGACGCCCCTCAAGCATTTT	CASSEGGTPLKHF
TRBV9	NA	TRBJ1-2	NA	TGTGCCAGCAGCGGAACAGGAGGAAATGGCTACACCTTC	CASSGTGGNGYTF
TRBV27	NA	TRBJ2-2	NA	TGTGCCAGCAGTTTATCGAACAGGGAAACGAACACCGGGGAGCTGTTTTTT	CASSLSNRETNTGELFF
TRBV2	NA	TRBJ2-3	TRBD1	TGTGCCTCCTCGGACAGGACTAGCACAGATACGCAGTATTTT	CASSDRTSTDTQYF
TRBV19	once	TRBJ2-7	NA	TGTGCCAGTAGTATAGGTGCTTACGAGCAGTACTTC	CASSIGAYEQYF
TRBV6-5	NA	TRBJ2-7	TRBD1	TGTGCCAGCAGGAGGACAGGGACCTACGAGCAGTACTTC	CASRRTGTYEQYF
TRBV10-3	NA	TRBJ1-3	NA	TGTGCCACCAAGGACTGGAGCTCTGGAAACACCATATATTTT	CATKDWSSGNTIYF
TRBV28	NA	TRBJ1-2	NA	TGTGCCAGCAGTTTCTCTGACCGGGACTATGGCTACACCTTC	CASSFSDRDYGYTF
TRBV3-1/TRBV3-2	NA	TRBJ2-4	TRBD2	TGTGCCAGCAGCCACTTAGCGGGAGGATTAGCCAAAAACATTCAGTACTTC	CASSHLAGGLAKNIQYF
TRBV6-5	NA	TRBJ1-4	NA	TGTGCCAGCAGGGGGAGTATGGAAAAACTGTTTTTT	CASRGSMEKLFF
TRBV5-1	few	TRBJ2-7	TRBD1	TGCGCCAGCAGCCCGCGACAGGGAAAAAACTACGAGCAGTACTTC	CASSPRQGKNYEQYF
TRBV5-6	once	TRBJ1-2	TRBD1	TGTGCCAGCAGCTTGGTAGGACAGGGGTCGGACTATGGCTACACCTTC	CASSLVGQGSDYGYTF
TRBV28	NA	TRBJ1-5	NA	TGTGCCAGCAGTTTAATGGGGGGCAATCAGCCCCAGCATTTT	CASSLMGGNQPQHF
TRBV18	NA	TRBJ2-1	NA	TGTGCCAGCTCTCAGGGGATCGGTTTCGTTGAGCAGTTCTTC	CASSQGIGFVEQFF
TRBV5-1	NA	TRBJ2-3	TRBD2	TGCGCCAGCAGCCCGAACAGCGGGAGGGCCACAGATACGCAGTATTTT	CASSPNSGRATDTQYF
TRBV4-2	NA	TRBJ2-1	NA	TGTGCCAGCAGCCAGGCTGAGGAGGGGGGCTACAATGAGCAGTTCTTC	CASSQAEEGGYNEQFF
TRBV29-1	NA	TRBJ2-3	TRBD2	TGCAGCGTTGAAGGGTCTAGCGGGAGTATCGATACGCAGTATTTT	CSVEGSSGSIDTQYF
TRBV19	once	TRBJ2-1	NA	TGTGCCAGTAGTAAGAGTAGGATGTTAGGTGAGCAGTTCTTC	CASSKSRMLGEQFF
TRBV5-6	NA	TRBJ2-1	NA	TGTGCCAGCAGCTTGATCAATGAGCAGTTCTTC	CASSLINEQFF
TRBV10-3	NA	TRBJ2-3	TRBD1	TGTGCCATCAGGGACAGGGACACAGATACGCAGTATTTT	CAIRDRDTDTQYF
TRBV7-9	NA	TRBJ2-3	NA	TGTGCCAGCAGCTTAGCGGGGCGGGGTGGAGGGCCCACAGATACGCAGTATTTT	CASSLAGRGGGPTDTQYF
TRBV30	NA	TRBJ1-2	NA	TGTGCCTGGAGTTCGGGGCCCTATGGCTACACCTTC	CAWSSGPYGYTF
TRBV7-6	NA	TRBJ2-6	NA	TGTGCCAGCAGCTCCCGTTCGGGACAACCTGGCGGTGGGGCCAACGTCCTGACTTTC	CASSSRSGQPGGGANVLTF
TRBV6-5	NA	TRBJ2-1	NA	TGTGCCAGCAGTTACTCGGGAGTGGGGGGCAATGAGCAGTTCTTC	CASSYSGVGGNEQFF